Sequencing of this TCR beta chain was carried out in a study of persistence of HIV-infected CD4 T cells. Study details: A couple of participants gave one leukapheresis sample; others gave up to roughly 180 mL blood repeatedly. A larger, less memory-rich fraction responded to anti-CD3/anti-CD28 beads than to antigen.

The libraries were made with immunoSEQ version 4 in survey mode. Generated by immunoSEQ multiplex PCR, the TCRdb table keeps only in-frame clones and is missing some. In the table there are over 35,000 clones, approximately 93% of which are singletons. Worth noting for this clone: The antigen is not known.

Trimming took off 7 bases at V and 4 bases at J, with 15 bases between the two ends. CDR1 is SQVTM, CDR2 ANQGSEA, per germline. This CDR3 has 13 residues. This nonspecific control used anti-CD3/anti-CD28 bead stimulation of CD4+ T cells. Sorting of responding CD4+ T cells relied on upregulated CD40 ligand together with CD69. PBMCs were depleted of CD8+ T cells before stimulation. The sequences come from CD4+ T cells sorted from PBMCs after roughly 18-hour stimulation, collected from a patient who received antiretroviral therapy. V usage is TRBV29-1 and J usage is TRBJ2-3, with a tentative D call TRBD2 (6 bases). The origin of this receptor is an adult man with HIV who was CMV-seropositive. CDR3: CSGAHGGADTQYF. The CDR3 DNA sequence: TGCAGCGGGGCCCACGGGGGAGCAGATACGCAGTATTTT.